What follows are 8 T cell receptor beta chains derived from one specimen sequenced in a study of technical replicates of blood from several donors. Some clones are missing from TCRdb's copy, which holds only in-frame ones; the method was immunoSEQ multiplex PCR. The sample carries under 90,000 clones, 93% recorded once. Sequences were obtained from T cells isolated from PBMCs. The receptors shown here come from a human donor in good health.

This chain connects TRBV5-4 to TRBJ2-7; D is uncertain. The CDR3 totals 15 residues. The V gene's germline CDR1 is SGHNT and CDR2 YYREEE (reference sequence). Between the trimmed V and J ends, which lost 1 base and 1 base, there was a span of 12 bases. CDR3 in DNA: TGTGCCAGCAGCTTGTTTCCAGACTTGTCCTACGAGCAGTACTTC. This translates into CASSLFPDLSYEQYF.

This chain links TRBV5-1 with TRBJ1-2, with D maybe TRBD1 (5 bases). Germline CDR1 SGHRS, CDR2 YFSETQ. The CDR3 sequence is 15 residues long. The V and J ends lost 5 bases and 3 bases respectively, with 17 bases between them. CDR3: CASSSIPGNDYGYTF. As DNA, the CDR3 is TGCGCCAGCAGTTCTATTCCAGGGAACGACTATGGCTACACCTTC. The full variable domain, its missing parts supplied by reference TRBV5-1 and TRBJ1-2, is KAGVTQTPRYLIKTRGQQVTLSCSPISGHRSVSWYQQTPGQGLQFLFEYFSETQRNKGNFPGRFSGRQFSNSRSEMNVSTLELGDSALYLCASSSIPGNDYGYTFGSGTRLTVV.

This chain joins TRBV27 and TRBJ2-1; 7 bases are a match to TRBD2. The CDR3 has 14 amino acids. V trimming: 7 bases; J trimming: 2 bases; junction bases outside the gene matches: 5. Germline CDR1 is MNHEY and CDR2 is SMNVEV (reference sequence). For the CDR3, the DNA is TGTGCCAGCAAACCTAGCGGTACCTACAATGAGCAGTTCTTC. This codes for CASKPSGTYNEQFF.

This rearrangement joins TRBV7-9 to TRBJ1-5; D is ambiguous. The germline V gene encodes CDR1 SEHNR and CDR2 FQNEAQ (reference sequence). V dropped 5 bases and J dropped 3 bases, with 5 bases sitting between them. This CDR3 contains 12 residues. For the CDR3, the DNA is TGTGCCAGCAGCACGGTCAATCAGCCCCAGCATTTT. Translated: CASSTVNQPQHF.

This clone has just one count. The V gene is TRBV4-1, the J gene TRBJ2-1, with TRBD1 as a possible D gene (6 bases). Germline V gene lookup returns CDR1 MGHRA and CDR2 YSYEKL. This CDR3 spans 14 amino acids. V dropped 1 base and J dropped 8 bases, with 12 bases sitting between them. CDR3 DNA: TGCGCCAGCAGCCAAGGAACAGGGTCCTATGAGCAGTTCTTC. This gives the protein CASSQGTGSYEQFF.

The table lists this clone with a count of one. This chain joins TRBV5-4 and TRBJ2-1; 7 bases align to TRBD2. V was pared by 0 bases and J by 1 base, with 4 bases of the junction left unmatched. This CDR3 is built from 16 residues. The V gene's germline CDR1 is SGHNT and CDR2 YYREEE (reference sequence). CDR3 region: CASSLGLAGSYNEQFF. The CDR3 region has the DNA TGTGCCAGCAGCTTGGGACTAGCCGGGTCCTACAATGAGCAGTTCTTC. The complete variable domain, with remaining parts taken from reference TRBV5-4 and TRBJ2-1, reads ETGVTQSPTHLIKTRGQQVTLRCSSQSGHNTVSWYQQALGQGPQFIFQYYREEENGRGNFPPRFSGLQFPNYSSELNVNALELDDSALYLCASSLGLAGSYNEQFFGPGTRLTVL.

J is TRBJ1-5 and V is TRBV21-1; the table gives TRBD1 as D, unverified against the DNA. TRBV21-1 is described as a pseudogene. This CDR3 spans 14 amino acids. The chain's CDR3 is CASRPDRVNQPQHF. The CDR3 coding sequence is TGTGCCAGCAGACCTGACAGGGTCAATCAGCCCCAGCATTTT.

The V call is TRBV4-1, the J call TRBJ1-2; no clear D. This CDR3 contains 14 residues. CDR1 and CDR2 from the germline V gene are MGHRA and YSYEKL. V lost 1 base and J 5 bases, leaving 11 bases between the germline ends. CDR3 sequence: CASSQAGGKYGYTF. In DNA, the CDR3 is TGCGCCAGCAGCCAAGCGGGCGGGAAGTATGGCTACACCTTC.